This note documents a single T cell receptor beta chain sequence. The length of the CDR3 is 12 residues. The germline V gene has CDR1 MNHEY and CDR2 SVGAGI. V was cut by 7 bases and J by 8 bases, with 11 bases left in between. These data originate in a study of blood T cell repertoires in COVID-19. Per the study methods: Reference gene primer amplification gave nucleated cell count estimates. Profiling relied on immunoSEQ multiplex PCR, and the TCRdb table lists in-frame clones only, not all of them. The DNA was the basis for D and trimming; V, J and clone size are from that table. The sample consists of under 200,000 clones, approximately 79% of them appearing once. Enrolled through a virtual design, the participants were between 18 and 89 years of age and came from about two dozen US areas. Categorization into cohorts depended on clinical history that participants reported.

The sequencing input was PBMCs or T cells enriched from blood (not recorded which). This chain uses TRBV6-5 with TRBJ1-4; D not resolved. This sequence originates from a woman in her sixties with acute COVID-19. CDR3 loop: CASTRHGEKLFF. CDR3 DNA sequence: TGTGCCAGCACCCGACATGGGGAAAAACTGTTTTTT.